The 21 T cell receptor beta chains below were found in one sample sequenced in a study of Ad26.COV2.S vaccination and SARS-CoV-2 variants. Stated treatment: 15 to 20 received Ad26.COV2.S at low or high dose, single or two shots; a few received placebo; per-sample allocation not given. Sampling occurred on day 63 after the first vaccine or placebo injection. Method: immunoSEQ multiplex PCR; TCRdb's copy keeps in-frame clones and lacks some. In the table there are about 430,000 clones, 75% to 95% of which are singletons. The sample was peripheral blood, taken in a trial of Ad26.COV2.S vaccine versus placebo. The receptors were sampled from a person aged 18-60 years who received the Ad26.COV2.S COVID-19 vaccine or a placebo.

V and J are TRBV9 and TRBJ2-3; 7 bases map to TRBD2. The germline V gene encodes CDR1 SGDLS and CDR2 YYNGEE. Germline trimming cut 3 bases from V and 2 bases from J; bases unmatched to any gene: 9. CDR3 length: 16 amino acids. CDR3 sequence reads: CASSARAGAPTDTQYF. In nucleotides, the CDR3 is TGTGCCAGCAGCGCGAGGGCGGGAGCGCCCACAGATACGCAGTATTTT.

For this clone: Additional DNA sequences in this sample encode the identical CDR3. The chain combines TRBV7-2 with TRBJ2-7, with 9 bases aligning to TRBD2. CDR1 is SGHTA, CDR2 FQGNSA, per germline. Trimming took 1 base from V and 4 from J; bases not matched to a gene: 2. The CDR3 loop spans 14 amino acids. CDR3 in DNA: TGTGCCAGCAGCTTAGTTCTAGCGGGGTACGAGCAGTACTTC. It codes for CASSLVLAGYEQYF.

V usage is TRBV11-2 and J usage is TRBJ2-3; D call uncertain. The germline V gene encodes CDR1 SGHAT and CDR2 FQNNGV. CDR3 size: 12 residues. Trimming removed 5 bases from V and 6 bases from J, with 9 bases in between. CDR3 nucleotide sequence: TGTGCCAGCAGCCTTCGTATCGATACGCAGTATTTT. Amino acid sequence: CASSLRIDTQYF.

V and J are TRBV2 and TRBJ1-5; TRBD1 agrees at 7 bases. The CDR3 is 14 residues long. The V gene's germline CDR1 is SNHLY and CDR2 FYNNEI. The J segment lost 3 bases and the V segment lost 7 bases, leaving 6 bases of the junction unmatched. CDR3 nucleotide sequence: TGTGCCAGCACCTTCGACAGGGTCAATCAGCCCCAGCATTTT. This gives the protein CASTFDRVNQPQHF.

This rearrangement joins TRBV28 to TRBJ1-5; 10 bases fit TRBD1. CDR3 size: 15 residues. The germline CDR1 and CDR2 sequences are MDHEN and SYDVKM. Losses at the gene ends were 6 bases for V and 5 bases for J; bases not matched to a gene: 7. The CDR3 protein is CASRLDRGIHQPQHF. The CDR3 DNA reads TGTGCCAGCAGGTTGGACAGGGGGATACATCAGCCCCAGCATTTT.

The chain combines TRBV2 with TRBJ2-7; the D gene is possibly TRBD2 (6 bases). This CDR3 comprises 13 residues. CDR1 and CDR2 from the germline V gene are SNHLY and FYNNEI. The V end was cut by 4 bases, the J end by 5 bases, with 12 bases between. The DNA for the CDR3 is TGTGCCAGCAGTGTGGAGGGGACCCACGAGCAGTACTTC. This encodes CASSVEGTHEQYF.

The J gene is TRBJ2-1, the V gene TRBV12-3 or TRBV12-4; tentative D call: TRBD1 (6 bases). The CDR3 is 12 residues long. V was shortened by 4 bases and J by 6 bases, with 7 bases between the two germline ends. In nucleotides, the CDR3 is TGTGCCAGCAGTTCGGACAGCAATGAGCAGTTCTTC. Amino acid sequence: CASSSDSNEQFF.

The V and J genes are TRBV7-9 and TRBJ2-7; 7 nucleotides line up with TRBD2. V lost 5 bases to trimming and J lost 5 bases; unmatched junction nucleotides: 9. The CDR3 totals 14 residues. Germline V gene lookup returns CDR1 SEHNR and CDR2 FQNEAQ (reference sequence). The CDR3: CASSPAGGSDEQYF. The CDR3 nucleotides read TGTGCCAGCAGCCCAGCAGGCGGGAGTGACGAGCAGTACTTC. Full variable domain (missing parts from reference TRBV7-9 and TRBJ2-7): DTGVSQNPRHKITKRGQNVTFRCDPISEHNRLYWYRQTLGQGPEFLTYFQNEAQLEKSRLLSDRFSAERPKGSFSTLEIQRTEQGDSAMYLCASSPAGGSDEQYFGPGTRLTVT.

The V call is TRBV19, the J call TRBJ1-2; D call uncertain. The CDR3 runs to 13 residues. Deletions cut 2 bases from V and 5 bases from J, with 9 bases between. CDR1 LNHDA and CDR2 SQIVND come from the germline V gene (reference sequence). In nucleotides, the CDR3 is TGTGCCAGTAGTATAAATCCGCAGTATGGCTACACCTTC. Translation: CASSINPQYGYTF.

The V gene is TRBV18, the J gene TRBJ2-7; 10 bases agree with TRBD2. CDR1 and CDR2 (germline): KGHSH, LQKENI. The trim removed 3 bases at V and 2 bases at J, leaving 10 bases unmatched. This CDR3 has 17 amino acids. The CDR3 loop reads CASSPEAWTSGTYEQYF. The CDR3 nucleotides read TGTGCCAGCTCACCTGAGGCCTGGACTAGCGGAACCTACGAGCAGTACTTC.

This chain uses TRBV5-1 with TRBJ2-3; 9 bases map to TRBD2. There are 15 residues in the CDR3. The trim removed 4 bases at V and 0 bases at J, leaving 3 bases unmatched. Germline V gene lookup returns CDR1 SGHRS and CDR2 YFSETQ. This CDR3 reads CASSPGLASTDTQYF. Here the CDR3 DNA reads TGCGCCAGCAGCCCGGGACTAGCTAGCACAGATACGCAGTATTTT.

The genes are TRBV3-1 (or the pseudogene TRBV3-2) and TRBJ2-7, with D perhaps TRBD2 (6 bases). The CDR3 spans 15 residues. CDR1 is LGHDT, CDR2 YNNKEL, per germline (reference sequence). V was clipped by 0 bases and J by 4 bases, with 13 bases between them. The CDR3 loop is CASSQEPGRSYEQYF. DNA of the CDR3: TGTGCCAGCAGCCAAGAGCCAGGGAGGAGTTACGAGCAGTACTTC.

The CDR3 loop is CATSGWQLSEKLFF. CDR3 sequence (DNA): TGTGCCACCAGCGGTTGGCAACTAAGTGAAAAACTGTTTTTT. The chain combines TRBV15 with TRBJ1-4; the D is unclear. The CDR3 extends over 14 amino acids. Per germline, CDR1 LNHNV and CDR2 YYDKDF (reference sequence). Trimming left V 5 bases short and J 7 bases short, with 14 bases between.

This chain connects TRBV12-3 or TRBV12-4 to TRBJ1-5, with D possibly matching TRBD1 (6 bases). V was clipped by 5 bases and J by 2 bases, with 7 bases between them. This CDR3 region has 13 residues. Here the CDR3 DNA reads TGTGCCAGCAGTCGGACAGGCAATCAGCCCCAGCATTTT. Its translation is CASSRTGNQPQHF.

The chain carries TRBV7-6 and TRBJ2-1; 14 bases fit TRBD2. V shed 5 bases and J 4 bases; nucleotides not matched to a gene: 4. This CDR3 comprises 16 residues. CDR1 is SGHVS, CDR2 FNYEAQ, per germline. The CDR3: CASSTTSGRGYNEQFF. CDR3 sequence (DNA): TGTGCCAGCAGCACGACTAGCGGGAGGGGTTACAATGAGCAGTTCTTC.

This chain's CDR3 is CASSVGRGRENTEAFF. The CDR3, as DNA: TGTGCCAGCAGCGTAGGTCGGGGGAGGGAGAACACTGAAGCTTTCTTT. The chain joins TRBV9 to TRBJ1-1; maybe TRBD1 (5 bases). The CDR3 is 16 residues long. From germline, CDR1 is SGDLS and CDR2 YYNGEE. Trimming shortened V by 0 bases and J by 1 base, and 13 bases separated the two germline ends.

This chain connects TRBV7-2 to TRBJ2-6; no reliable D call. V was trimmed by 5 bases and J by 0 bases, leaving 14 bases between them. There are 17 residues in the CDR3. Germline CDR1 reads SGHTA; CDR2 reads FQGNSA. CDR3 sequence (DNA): TGTGCCAGCAGCACGGGCCTGGGTGGCTCTGGGGCCAACGTCCTGACTTTC. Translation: CASSTGLGGSGANVLTF.

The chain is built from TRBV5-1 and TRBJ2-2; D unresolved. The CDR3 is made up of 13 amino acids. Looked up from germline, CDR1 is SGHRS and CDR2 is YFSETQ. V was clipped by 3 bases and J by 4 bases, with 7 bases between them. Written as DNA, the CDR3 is TGCGCCAGCAGCTCGGGTGTCACCGGGGAGCTGTTTTTT. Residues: CASSSGVTGELFF.

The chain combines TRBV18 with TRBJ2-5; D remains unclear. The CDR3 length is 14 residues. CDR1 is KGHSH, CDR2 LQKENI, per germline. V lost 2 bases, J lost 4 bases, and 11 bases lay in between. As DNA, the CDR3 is TGTGCCAGCTCACCAATAAACGGCGGAGAGACCCAGTACTTC. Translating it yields CASSPINGGETQYF.

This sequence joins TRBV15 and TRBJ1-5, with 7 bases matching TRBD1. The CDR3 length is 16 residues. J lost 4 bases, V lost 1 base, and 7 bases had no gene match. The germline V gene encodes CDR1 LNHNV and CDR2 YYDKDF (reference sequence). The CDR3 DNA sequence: TGTGCCACCAGCAGAGGTCTCAGGGGGGAGAATCAGCCCCAGCATTTT. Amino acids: CATSRGLRGENQPQHF.

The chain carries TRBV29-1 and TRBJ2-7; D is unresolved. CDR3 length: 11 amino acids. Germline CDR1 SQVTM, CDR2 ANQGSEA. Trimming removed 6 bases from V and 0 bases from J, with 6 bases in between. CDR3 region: CSVGNSYEQYF. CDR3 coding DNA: TGCAGCGTCGGAAACTCCTACGAGCAGTACTTC.